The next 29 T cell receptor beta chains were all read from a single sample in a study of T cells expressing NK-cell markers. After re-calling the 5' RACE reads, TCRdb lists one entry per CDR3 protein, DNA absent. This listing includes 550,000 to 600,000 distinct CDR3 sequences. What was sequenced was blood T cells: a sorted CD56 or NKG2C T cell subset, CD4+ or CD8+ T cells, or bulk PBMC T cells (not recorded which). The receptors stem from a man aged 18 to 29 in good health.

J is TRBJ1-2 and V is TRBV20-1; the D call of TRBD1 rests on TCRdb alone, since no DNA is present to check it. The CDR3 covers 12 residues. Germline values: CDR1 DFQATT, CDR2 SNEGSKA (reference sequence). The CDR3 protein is CSAMKRGNGYTF.

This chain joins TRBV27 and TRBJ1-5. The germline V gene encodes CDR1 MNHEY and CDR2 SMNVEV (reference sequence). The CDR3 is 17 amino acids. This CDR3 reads CASSLSSIHTSNQPQHF.

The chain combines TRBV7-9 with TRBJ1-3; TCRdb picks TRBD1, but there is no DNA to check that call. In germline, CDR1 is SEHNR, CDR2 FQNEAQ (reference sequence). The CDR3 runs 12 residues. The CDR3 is CASSDRVTTIYF.

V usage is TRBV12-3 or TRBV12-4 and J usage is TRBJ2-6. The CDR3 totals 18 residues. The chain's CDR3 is CASSLRETLISGANVLTF.

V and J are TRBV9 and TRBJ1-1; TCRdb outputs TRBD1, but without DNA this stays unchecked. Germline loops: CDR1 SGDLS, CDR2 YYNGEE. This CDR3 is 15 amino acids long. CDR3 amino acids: CASSVGQYLNTEAFF.

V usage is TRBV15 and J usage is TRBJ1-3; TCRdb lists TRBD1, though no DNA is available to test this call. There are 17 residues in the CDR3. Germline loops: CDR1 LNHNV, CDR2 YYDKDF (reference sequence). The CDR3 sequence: CATSRDPEGAPGNTIYF.

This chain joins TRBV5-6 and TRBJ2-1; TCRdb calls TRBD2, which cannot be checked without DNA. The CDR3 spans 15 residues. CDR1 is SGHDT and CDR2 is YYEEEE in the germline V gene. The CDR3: CASSLAGAPYNEQFF. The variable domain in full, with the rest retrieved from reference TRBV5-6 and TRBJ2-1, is DAGVTQSPTHLIKTRGQQVTLRCSPKSGHDTVSWYQQALGQGPQFIFQYYEEEERQRGNFPDRFSGHQFPNYSSELNVNALLLGDSALYLCASSLAGAPYNEQFFGPGTRLTVL.

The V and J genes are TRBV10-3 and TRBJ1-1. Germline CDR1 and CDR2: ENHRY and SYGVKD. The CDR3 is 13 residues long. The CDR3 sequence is CAIRYNIGTEAFF.

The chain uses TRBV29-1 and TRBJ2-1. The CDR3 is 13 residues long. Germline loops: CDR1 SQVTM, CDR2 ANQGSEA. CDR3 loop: CSVRGLYGNEQFF.

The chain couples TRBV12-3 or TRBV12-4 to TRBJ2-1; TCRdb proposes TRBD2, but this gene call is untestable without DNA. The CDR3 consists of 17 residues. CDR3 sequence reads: CASSPPGLAPNYNEQFF.

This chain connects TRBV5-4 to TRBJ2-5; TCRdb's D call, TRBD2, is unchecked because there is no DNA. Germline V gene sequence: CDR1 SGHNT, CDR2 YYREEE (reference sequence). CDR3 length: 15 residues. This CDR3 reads CASSLAGGRGKTQYF.

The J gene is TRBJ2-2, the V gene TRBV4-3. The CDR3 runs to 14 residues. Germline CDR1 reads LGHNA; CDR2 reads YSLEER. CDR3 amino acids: CASSQNRDAGELFF.

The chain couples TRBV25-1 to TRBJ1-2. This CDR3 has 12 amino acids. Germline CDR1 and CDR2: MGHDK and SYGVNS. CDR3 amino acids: CASSDRNNGYTF.

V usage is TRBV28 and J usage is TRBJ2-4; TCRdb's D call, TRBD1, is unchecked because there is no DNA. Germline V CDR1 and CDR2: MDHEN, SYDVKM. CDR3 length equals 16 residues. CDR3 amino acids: CASSPPFGFPKNIQYF.

The CDR3 loop reads CSAGPSGRGETQYF. The V gene is TRBV29-1, the J gene TRBJ2-5; TCRdb returns TRBD2, unconfirmable since there is no DNA. The CDR3 extends over 14 amino acids. In germline, CDR1 is SQVTM, CDR2 ANQGSEA.

The CDR3 spells CASRDDRSGTDTQYF. The chain uses TRBV5-1 and TRBJ2-3. The CDR3 length is 15 residues. Germline V gene lookup returns CDR1 SGHRS and CDR2 YFSETQ.

The CDR3 loop reads CASSLAVSGTSTDTQYF. The chain recombines TRBV7-9 with TRBJ2-3. Per germline, CDR1 SEHNR and CDR2 FQNEAQ (reference sequence). The CDR3 consists of 17 residues.

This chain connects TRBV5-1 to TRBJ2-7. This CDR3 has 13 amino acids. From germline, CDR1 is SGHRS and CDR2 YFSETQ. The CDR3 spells CASSKAGSYEQYF. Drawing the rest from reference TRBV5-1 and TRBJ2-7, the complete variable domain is KAGVTQTPRYLIKTRGQQVTLSCSPISGHRSVSWYQQTPGQGLQFLFEYFSETQRNKGNFPGRFSGRQFSNSRSEMNVSTLELGDSALYLCASSKAGSYEQYFGPGTRLTVT.

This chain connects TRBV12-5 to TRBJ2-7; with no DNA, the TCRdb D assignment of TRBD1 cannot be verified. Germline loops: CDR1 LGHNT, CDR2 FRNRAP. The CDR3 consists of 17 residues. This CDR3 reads CASGLARGQGPPYEQYF. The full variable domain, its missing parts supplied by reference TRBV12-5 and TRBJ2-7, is DARVTQTPRHKVTEMGQEVTMRCQPILGHNTVFWYRQTMMQGLELLAYFRNRAPLDDSGMPKDRFSAEMPDATLATLKIQPSEPRDSAVYFCASGLARGQGPPYEQYFGPGTRLTVT.

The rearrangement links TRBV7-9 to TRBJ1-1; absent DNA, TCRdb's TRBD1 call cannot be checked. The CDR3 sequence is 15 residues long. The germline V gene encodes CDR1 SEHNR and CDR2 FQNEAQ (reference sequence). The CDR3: CASSPGTAMNTEAFF.

CDR3 residues: CASSLGLAALPGELFF. The chain couples TRBV12-3 or TRBV12-4 to TRBJ2-2; as DNA is missing, the TRBD2 call by TCRdb cannot be tested. The CDR3 extends over 16 amino acids.

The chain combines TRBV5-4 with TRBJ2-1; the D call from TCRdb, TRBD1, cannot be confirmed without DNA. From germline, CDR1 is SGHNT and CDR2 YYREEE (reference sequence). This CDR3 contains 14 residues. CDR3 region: CASSSPVAYNEQFF.

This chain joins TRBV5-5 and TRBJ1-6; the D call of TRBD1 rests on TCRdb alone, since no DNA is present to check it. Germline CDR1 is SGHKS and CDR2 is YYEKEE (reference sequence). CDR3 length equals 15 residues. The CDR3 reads CASSVQGGVNSPLHF.

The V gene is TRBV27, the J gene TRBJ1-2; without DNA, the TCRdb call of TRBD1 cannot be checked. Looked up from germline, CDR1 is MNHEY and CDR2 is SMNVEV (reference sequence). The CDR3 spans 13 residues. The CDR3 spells CASRSQGGEGYTF.

The CDR3 reads CASSKAGERDTQYF. This rearrangement joins TRBV12-3 or TRBV12-4 to TRBJ2-3; TCRdb returns TRBD1, unconfirmable since there is no DNA. This CDR3 has 14 amino acids.

Here the CDR3 reads CASKHLAGTEGDTQYF. The rearrangement links TRBV3-1 to TRBJ2-3; TCRdb selects TRBD2, and the lack of DNA leaves this call unchecked. The CDR3 consists of 16 residues. Per the germline V gene, CDR1 is LGHDT and CDR2 is YNNKEL (reference sequence).

CDR3 residues: CSASVSGSTGELFF. The chain uses TRBV20-1 and TRBJ2-2. CDR3 length equals 14 residues. The germline CDR1 and CDR2 sequences are DFQATT and SNEGSKA (reference sequence).

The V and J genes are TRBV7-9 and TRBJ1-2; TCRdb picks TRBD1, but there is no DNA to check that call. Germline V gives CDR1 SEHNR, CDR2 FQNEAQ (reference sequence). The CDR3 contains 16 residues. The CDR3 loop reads CASSSPDSLANYGYTF.

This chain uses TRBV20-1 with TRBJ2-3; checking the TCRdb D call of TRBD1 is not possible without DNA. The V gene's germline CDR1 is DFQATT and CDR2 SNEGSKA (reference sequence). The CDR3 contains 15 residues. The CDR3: CSARDGGPGAGTQYF.